This T cell receptor beta chain is from a study of cytomegalovirus exposure and HLA in healthy donors. The PCR was carried out with 60 Vbeta primers and 13 Jbeta primers. This table comes from immunoSEQ multiplex PCR, and its TCRdb copy is limited to in-frame clones, with some not included. The sample totals around 140,000 clones. The V gene's germline CDR1 is LNHNV and CDR2 YYDKDF (reference sequence). The CDR3 has 14 residues. Trimming took off 6 bases at V and 0 bases at J, with 8 bases between the two ends. When sampled, the donors appeared nominally healthy, though they likely had unrecorded immune exposures.

The specimen sequenced was PBMCs. This receptor was identified in a woman aged 45-65 years in good health and CMV-seronegative. The chain links TRBV15 to TRBJ2-2; D uncertain. The CDR3 DNA sequence: TGTGCCACCAGAGAGTCTGCGAACACCGGGGAGCTGTTTTTT. Translation: CATRESANTGELFF.